A selection of T cell receptor beta chains follows, all from one sample in a study of cytomegalovirus exposure and HLA in healthy donors. The table came from immunoSEQ multiplex PCR; TCRdb's copy has only in-frame clones and leaves some out. The sample consists of roughly 200,000 clones, approximately 80% of them appearing once. Sequencing was done on a sample of PBMCs. Every receptor here comes from a woman in her twenties or thirties in good health and CMV-seronegative. CDR3s include the opening cysteine and the closing phenylalanine or tryptophan. The order of the fields is CDR3 protein, CDR3 DNA, V gene, D gene, clone size, J gene. D genes are given only for firm matches. Only part of the rows carry a size: once, few, many, or a class if the clone is expanded.

CDR3: CAWSVQDRRNSPLHF; DNA: TGTGCCTGGAGTGTACAAGACAGGAGGAATTCACCCCTCCACTTT; V: TRBV30; D: -; size: -; J: TRBJ1-6
CDR3: CASSQTGYRGYTF; DNA: TGTGCCAGCAGCCAAACAGGCTATCGTGGCTACACCTTC; V: TRBV14; D: -; size: -; J: TRBJ1-2
CDR3: CASSTTSGGEAEIADTQYF; DNA: TGTGCCAGCAGCACCACTAGCGGGGGGGAGGCTGAGATTGCAGATACGCAGTATTTT; V: TRBV13; D: TRBD2; size: few; J: TRBJ2-3
CDR3: CASSSPFGGGRNEQFF; DNA: TGTGCCAGCAGTTCCCCTTTTGGGGGAGGGAGGAATGAGCAGTTCTTC; V: TRBV6-5; D: TRBD2; size: -; J: TRBJ2-1
CDR3: CASSLTSGGGRTTQYF; DNA: TGTGCCAGCAGCCTAACTAGCGGGGGGGGGCGCACGACCCAGTACTTC; V: TRBV9; D: TRBD2; size: -; J: TRBJ2-5
CDR3: CASSLGVGGGELFF; DNA: TGCGCCAGCAGCTTGGGTGTCGGGGGCGGGGAGCTGTTTTTT; V: TRBV5-1; D: -; size: once; J: TRBJ2-2
CDR3: CVSSLSADRRYGYTF; DNA: TGTGTCAGCAGTTTATCAGCGGACAGACGCTATGGCTACACCTTC; V: TRBV27; D: -; size: -; J: TRBJ1-2
CDR3: CASSRDGLADYEQYF; DNA: TGTGCCAGCAGCCGGGATGGGCTAGCGGACTACGAGCAGTACTTC; V: TRBV5-5; D: TRBD2; size: few; J: TRBJ2-7
CDR3: CASSTFRAETQYF; DNA: TGTGCCAGTAGTACGTTCCGAGCGGAGACCCAGTACTTC; V: TRBV19; D: -; size: -; J: TRBJ2-5
CDR3: CASSLLGTGGSSEQYF; DNA: TGTGCCAGCAGCCTCCTTGGGACAGGGGGCTCTAGCGAGCAGTACTTC; V: TRBV5-4; D: TRBD1; size: -; J: TRBJ2-7
CDR3: CASGRPLYRGQYGYTF; DNA: TGTGCCAGCGGACGTCCTCTTTACAGGGGGCAATATGGCTACACCTTC; V: TRBV28; D: TRBD1; size: -; J: TRBJ1-2
CDR3: CASSSRFGQNANYGYTF; DNA: TGTGCCAGTAGTTCCCGGTTCGGACAGAATGCTAACTATGGCTACACCTTC; V: TRBV19; D: -; size: -; J: TRBJ1-2
CDR3: CASSSLFNTNHEQFF; DNA: TGTGCCAGCAGTTCCCTCTTTAACACGAACCATGAGCAGTTCTTC; V: TRBV28; D: -; size: -; J: TRBJ2-1
CDR3: CASRLGGSGSPGELFF; DNA: TGCGCCAGCAGACTTGGGGGTAGCGGGAGTCCCGGGGAGCTGTTTTTT; V: TRBV5-1; D: TRBD2; size: -; J: TRBJ2-2
CDR3: CAISESRTGQVNEQFF; DNA: TGTGCCATCAGTGAGTCACGGACGGGACAGGTCAATGAGCAGTTCTTC; V: TRBV10-3; D: TRBD1; size: -; J: TRBJ2-1
CDR3: CASSLTWGQGKGNTEAFF; DNA: TGTGCCAGCAGCTTAACATGGGGACAGGGCAAGGGGAACACTGAAGCTTTCTTT; V: TRBV7-9; D: TRBD1; size: -; J: TRBJ1-1
CDR3: CASSLWPGEGATNEKLFF; DNA: TGTGCCAGCAGTTTATGGCCAGGGGAGGGGGCAACTAATGAAAAACTGTTTTTT; V: TRBV27; D: -; size: -; J: TRBJ1-4
CDR3: CASSPSFGELFF; DNA: TGTGCCAGCAGTCCCTCGTTCGGGGAGCTGTTTTTT; V: TRBV28; D: -; size: -; J: TRBJ2-2
CDR3: CASSFLGRGHRYEQYF; DNA: TGTGCCAGCAGTTTTTTAGGGCGGGGGCATCGATACGAGCAGTACTTC; V: TRBV27; D: -; size: -; J: TRBJ2-7
CDR3: CASRETGQDEQYF; DNA: TGTGCCAGCAGGGAGACAGGGCAGGACGAGCAGTACTTC; V: TRBV28; D: TRBD1; size: -; J: TRBJ2-7
CDR3: CASKLTRREGLAGLYEQYF; DNA: TGTGCCAGCAAACTGACGCGACGAGAGGGGCTAGCGGGGCTATACGAGCAGTACTTC; V: TRBV7-2; D: TRBD2; size: -; J: TRBJ2-7
CDR3: CASSPEGGVSYGYTF; DNA: TGTGCCAGTAGTCCCGAAGGGGGGGTAAGCTATGGCTACACCTTC; V: TRBV19; D: -; size: -; J: TRBJ1-2
CDR3: CASGGLARAGETQYF; DNA: TGTGCCAGTGGGGGACTAGCTAGAGCGGGGGAGACCCAGTACTTC; V: TRBV19; D: TRBD2; size: -; J: TRBJ2-5
CDR3: CASSPRGSHEQYF; DNA: TGTGCCAGCAGTCCTCGGGGGTCCCACGAGCAGTACTTC; V: TRBV6-5; D: -; size: -; J: TRBJ2-7
CDR3: CASSPRLANYGYPF; DNA: TGCGCCAGCAGCCCTAGGCTAGCTAACTATGGCTACCCCTTC; V: TRBV4-1; D: -; size: once; J: TRBJ1-2
CDR3: CASSLFPGAEETQYF; DNA: TGTGCCAGCAGCTTGTTTCCAGGGGCTGAGGAGACCCAGTACTTC; V: TRBV5-4; D: -; size: once; J: TRBJ2-5
CDR3: CASSVNRDGYTF; DNA: TGTGCCAGCAGCGTCAACAGGGATGGCTACACCTTC; V: TRBV9; D: -; size: -; J: TRBJ1-2
CDR3: CASNLLGADTQYF; DNA: TGTGCCAGCAACCTACTAGGAGCAGATACGCAGTATTTT; V: TRBV27; D: -; size: -; J: TRBJ2-3
CDR3: CAFGGPRNTDTQYF; DNA: TGTGCTTTCGGGGGGCCTCGGAACACAGATACGCAGTATTTT; V: TRBV30; D: -; size: few; J: TRBJ2-3
CDR3: CASSLGGQGNQPQHF; DNA: TGTGCCAGCAGCTTGGGTGGACAGGGCAATCAGCCCCAGCATTTT; V: TRBV7-9; D: TRBD1; size: -; J: TRBJ1-5
CDR3: CASSLAHRGREAFF; DNA: TGTGCCAGCAGCTTAGCCCACAGGGGACGTGAAGCTTTCTTT; V: TRBV7-9; D: TRBD1; size: -; J: TRBJ1-1
CDR3: CSYARSSDRTQYF; DNA: TGCAGCTATGCGCGATCCAGCGATCGGACCCAGTACTTC; V: TRBV29-1; D: -; size: -; J: TRBJ2-5
CDR3: CASSSGVGTTNNEQFF; DNA: TGTGCCAGCAGCTCAGGGGTGGGCACAACTAACAATGAGCAGTTCTTC; V: TRBV7-9; D: -; size: -; J: TRBJ2-1
CDR3: CASTPTYSMNTEAFF; DNA: TGTGCCAGCACCCCCACATACAGTATGAACACTGAAGCTTTCTTT; V: TRBV28; D: -; size: -; J: TRBJ1-1
CDR3: CASSERWGQGTIYEQYF; DNA: TGCGCCAGCAGTGAGAGGTGGGGACAGGGGACTATCTACGAGCAGTACTTC; V: TRBV10-2; D: TRBD1; size: -; J: TRBJ2-7
CDR3: CASSLGGPDSNQPQHF; DNA: TGTGCCAGCAGCTTGGGGGGCCCGGATAGCAATCAGCCCCAGCATTTT; V: TRBV5-4; D: -; size: -; J: TRBJ1-5
CDR3: CAWIHSKSGRGGNTIYF; DNA: TGTGCCTGGATCCACTCCAAATCAGGGAGGGGTGGAAACACCATATATTTT; V: TRBV30; D: -; size: -; J: TRBJ1-3
CDR3: CASSWGNRVGEQFF; DNA: TGTGCCAGCAGCTGGGGGAACAGGGTTGGTGAGCAGTTCTTC; V: TRBV11-3; D: -; size: -; J: TRBJ2-1
CDR3: CASSLGGGTNYGYTF; DNA: TGTGCCAGCAGCCTCGGGGGGGGGACTAACTATGGCTACACCTTC; V: TRBV27; D: -; size: -; J: TRBJ1-2
CDR3: CASSTQGSDTGELFF; DNA: TGTGCCAGCAGCACTCAGGGGTCGGACACCGGGGAGCTGTTTTTT; V: TRBV2; D: -; size: once; J: TRBJ2-2
CDR3: CASSHPEGGSGVGELFF; DNA: TGTGCCAGCAGCCATCCTGAGGGCGGGTCTGGGGTCGGGGAGCTGTTTTTT; V: TRBV4-2; D: -; size: -; J: TRBJ2-2
CDR3: CSVGTGGVGDIQYF; DNA: TGCAGCGTGGGGACAGGGGGCGTGGGGGACATTCAGTACTTC; V: TRBV29-1; D: TRBD1; size: few; J: TRBJ2-4
CDR3: CASSDDRGQPQHF; DNA: TGTGCCAGCAGTGATGACAGGGGGCAGCCCCAGCATTTT; V: TRBV6-1; D: TRBD1; size: -; J: TRBJ1-5
CDR3: CASSQWSSGPSYEQYF; DNA: TGTGCCAGCAGCCAGTGGTCTAGCGGGCCCTCCTACGAGCAGTACTTC; V: TRBV16; D: TRBD2; size: -; J: TRBJ2-7
CDR3: CASSPGGRTEAFF; DNA: TGCGCCAGCAGCCCCGGTGGGCGCACTGAAGCTTTCTTT; V: TRBV4-1; D: -; size: -; J: TRBJ1-1
CDR3: CASSYSSPGELFF; DNA: TGTGCCAGCAGTTACTCGAGTCCCGGGGAGCTGTTTTTT; V: TRBV6-5; D: -; size: -; J: TRBJ2-2
CDR3: CASSDETGYEQYF; DNA: TGTGCCAGCAGTGACGAGACAGGGTACGAGCAGTACTTC; V: TRBV6-4; D: TRBD1; size: few; J: TRBJ2-7
CDR3: CASSLLSNEQFF; DNA: TGTGCCAGCAGCTTACTTAGCAATGAGCAGTTCTTC; V: TRBV7-6; D: -; size: -; J: TRBJ2-1
CDR3: CASSSGTGYQETQYF; DNA: TGTGCCAGCAGCTCAGGGACAGGGTACCAAGAGACCCAGTACTTC; V: TRBV7-9; D: TRBD1; size: -; J: TRBJ2-5
CDR3: CASSARGTYEQYF; DNA: TGTGCCAGCAGTGCCAGGGGAACCTACGAGCAGTACTTC; V: TRBV25-1; D: -; size: -; J: TRBJ2-7
CDR3: CASSEQTGTGGFLIYEQYF; DNA: TGTGCCAGCAGTGAACAGACCGGGACAGGGGGCTTCCTTATCTACGAGCAGTACTTC; V: TRBV6-1; D: TRBD1; size: -; J: TRBJ2-7
CDR3: CASTRSRGYNEQFF; DNA: TGCGCCAGCACCCGATCGCGGGGGTACAATGAGCAGTTCTTC; V: TRBV4-1; D: TRBD2; size: -; J: TRBJ2-1
CDR3: CASSPARYEQYF; DNA: TGCGCCAGCAGCCCAGCGCGATACGAGCAGTACTTC; V: TRBV5-1; D: -; size: -; J: TRBJ2-7
CDR3: CASKPGDYEQYF; DNA: TGTGCCAGCAAGCCCGGGGACTACGAGCAGTACTTC; V: TRBV2; D: -; size: few; J: TRBJ2-7